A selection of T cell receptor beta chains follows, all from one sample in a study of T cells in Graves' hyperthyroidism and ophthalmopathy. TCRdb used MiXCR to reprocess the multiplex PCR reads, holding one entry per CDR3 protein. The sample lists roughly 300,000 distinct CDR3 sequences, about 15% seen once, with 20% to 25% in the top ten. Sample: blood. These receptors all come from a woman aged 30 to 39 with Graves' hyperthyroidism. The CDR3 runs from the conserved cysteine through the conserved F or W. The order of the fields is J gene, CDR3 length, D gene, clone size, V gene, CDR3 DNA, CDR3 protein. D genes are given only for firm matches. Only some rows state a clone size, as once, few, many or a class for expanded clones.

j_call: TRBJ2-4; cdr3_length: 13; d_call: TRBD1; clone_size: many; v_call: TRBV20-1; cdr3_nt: TGCAGTGCTAGTCCGACAGGGGAAAACATTCAGTACTTC; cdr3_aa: CSASPTGENIQYF
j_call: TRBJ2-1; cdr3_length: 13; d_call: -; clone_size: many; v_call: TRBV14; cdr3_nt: TGTGCCAGCAGCCTCGGACTCCCCCTACAGCAGTTCTTC; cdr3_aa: CASSLGLPLQQFF
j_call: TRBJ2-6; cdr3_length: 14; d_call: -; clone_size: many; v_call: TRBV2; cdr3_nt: TGTGCCAGCAGAACCAACTCTGGGGCCAACGTCCTGACTTTC; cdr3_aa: CASRTNSGANVLTF
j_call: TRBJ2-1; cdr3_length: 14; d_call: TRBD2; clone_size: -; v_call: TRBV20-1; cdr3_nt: TGCAGTGCTACGCCGGGACTAGCCTCCAATGAGCAGTTCTTC; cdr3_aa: CSATPGLASNEQFF
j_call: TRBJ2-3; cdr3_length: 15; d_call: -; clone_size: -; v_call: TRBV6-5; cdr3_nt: TGTGCCAGCAGTTTACGGACCCGTGTCCCAGATACGCAGTATTTT; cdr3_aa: CASSLRTRVPDTQYF
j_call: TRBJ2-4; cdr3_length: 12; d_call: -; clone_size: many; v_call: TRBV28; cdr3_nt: TGTGCCAGCAGTCAAGGACCAAACATTCAGTACTTC; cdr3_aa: CASSQGPNIQYF
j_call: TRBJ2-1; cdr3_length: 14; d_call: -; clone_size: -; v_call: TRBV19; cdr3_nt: TGTGCCAGTGCCCCGTTGAGCTCCTACAATGAGCAGTTCTTC; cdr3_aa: CASAPLSSYNEQFF
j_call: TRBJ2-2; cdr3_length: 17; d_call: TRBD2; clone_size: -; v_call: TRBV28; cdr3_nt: TGTGCCAGCAGTCCCTGGACTAGCGGGAGGATGACCGGGGAGCTGTTTTTT; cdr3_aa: CASSPWTSGRMTGELFF
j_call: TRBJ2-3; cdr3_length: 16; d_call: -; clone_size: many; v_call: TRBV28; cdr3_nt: TGTGCCAGCAATCTCGGAGGTTCGAGAGGCACAGATACGCAGTATTTT; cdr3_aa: CASNLGGSRGTDTQYF
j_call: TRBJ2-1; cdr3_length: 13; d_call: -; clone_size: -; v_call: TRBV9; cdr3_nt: TGTGCCAGCAGCCAAGCTAGATTCAATGAGCAGTTCTTC; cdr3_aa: CASSQARFNEQFF
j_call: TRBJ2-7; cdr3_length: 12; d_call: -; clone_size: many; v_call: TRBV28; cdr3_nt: TGTGCCAGCAGTTTATTGGGGTTTGTGCAGTACTTC; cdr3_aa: CASSLLGFVQYF
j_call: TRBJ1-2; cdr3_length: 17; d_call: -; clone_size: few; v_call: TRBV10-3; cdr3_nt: TGTGCCATCAGTGGAAAAAGGGCCCGCATAGCTACCTATGGCTACACCTTC; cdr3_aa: CAISGKRARIATYGYTF
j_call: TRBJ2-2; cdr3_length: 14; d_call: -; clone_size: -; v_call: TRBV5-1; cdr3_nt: TGCGCCAGCACTGAGGTGTTGGGCACCGGGGAGCTGTTTTTT; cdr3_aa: CASTEVLGTGELFF
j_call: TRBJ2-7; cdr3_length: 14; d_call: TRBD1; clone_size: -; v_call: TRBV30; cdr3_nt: TGTGCCTGGAGACCGGGACAGGGGCTGGGGGAGCAGTACTTC; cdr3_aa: CAWRPGQGLGEQYF
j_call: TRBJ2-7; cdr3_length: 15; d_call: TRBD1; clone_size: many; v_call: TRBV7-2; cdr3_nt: TGTGCCAGCAGCTTAGGTGGACAGGGGCCCTACGAGCAGTACTTC; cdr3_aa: CASSLGGQGPYEQYF
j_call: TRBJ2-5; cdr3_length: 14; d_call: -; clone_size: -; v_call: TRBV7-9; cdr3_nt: TGTGCCAGCAGCTCAACCGACAGTCAAGAGACCCAGTACTTC; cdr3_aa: CASSSTDSQETQYF
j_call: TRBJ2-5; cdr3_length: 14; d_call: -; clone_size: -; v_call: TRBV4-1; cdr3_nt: TGCGCCAGCAGCCAAGACTGGATAGGAGAGACCCAGTACTTC; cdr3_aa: CASSQDWIGETQYF
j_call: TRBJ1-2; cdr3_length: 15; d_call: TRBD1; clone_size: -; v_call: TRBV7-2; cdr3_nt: TGTGCCAGCAGCTTAGGAGGGACAGGGCTGCAAGGCTACACCTTC; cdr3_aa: CASSLGGTGLQGYTF
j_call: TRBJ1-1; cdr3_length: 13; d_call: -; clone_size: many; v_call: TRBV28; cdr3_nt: TGTGCCAGCAGTCCTTTGGACATCGCTGAAGCTTTCTTT; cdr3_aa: CASSPLDIAEAFF
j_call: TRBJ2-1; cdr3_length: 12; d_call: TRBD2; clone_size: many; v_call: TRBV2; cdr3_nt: TGTGCCAGCCGGACTAGCGGGAATGAGCAGTTCTTC; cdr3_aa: CASRTSGNEQFF
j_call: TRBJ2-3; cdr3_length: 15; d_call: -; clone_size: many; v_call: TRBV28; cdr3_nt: TGTGCCAGCAGTTTACCGGGACCTAGCACAGATACGCAGTATTTT; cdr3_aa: CASSLPGPSTDTQYF
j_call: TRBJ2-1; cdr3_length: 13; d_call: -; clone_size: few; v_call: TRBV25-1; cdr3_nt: TGTGCCAGCAGTGAAGGGGCACTCGATGAGCAGTTCTTC; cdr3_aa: CASSEGALDEQFF
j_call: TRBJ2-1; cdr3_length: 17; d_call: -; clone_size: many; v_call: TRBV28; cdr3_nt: TGTGCCAGCAGTTTATTGGGAGACAGGAGGGGTAAGGGTGAGCAGTTCTTC; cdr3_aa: CASSLLGDRRGKGEQFF
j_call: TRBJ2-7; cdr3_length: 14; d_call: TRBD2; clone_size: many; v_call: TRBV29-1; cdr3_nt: TGCAGCGTTGAAGTGCTAGCGGGAGGGCCGGAGCAGTACTTC; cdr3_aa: CSVEVLAGGPEQYF
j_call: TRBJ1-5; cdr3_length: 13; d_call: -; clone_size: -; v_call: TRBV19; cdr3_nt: TGTGCCAGCCATCAGGGAGGTGGACAGCCCCAGCATTTT; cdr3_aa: CASHQGGGQPQHF
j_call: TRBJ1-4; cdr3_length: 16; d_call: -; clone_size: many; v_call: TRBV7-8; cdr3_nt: TGTGCCAGCAGCTTGGGGCAGGGGACAACTAATGAAAAACTGTTTTTT; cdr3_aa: CASSLGQGTTNEKLFF
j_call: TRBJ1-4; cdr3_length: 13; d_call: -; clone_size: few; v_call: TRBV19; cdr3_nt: TGTGCCAGCCAACGGAGAACTAATGAAAAACTGTTTTTT; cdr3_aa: CASQRRTNEKLFF
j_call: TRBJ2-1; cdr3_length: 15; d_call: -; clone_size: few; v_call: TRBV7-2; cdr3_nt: TGTGCCAGCAGCTTGGGACTTACCTATGGAAATGAGCAGTTCTTC; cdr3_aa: CASSLGLTYGNEQFF
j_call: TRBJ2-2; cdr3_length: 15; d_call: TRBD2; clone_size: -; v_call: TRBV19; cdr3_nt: TGTGCCAGCAGTACACTAGCGGGAAGGACCGGGGAGCTGTTTTTT; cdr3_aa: CASSTLAGRTGELFF
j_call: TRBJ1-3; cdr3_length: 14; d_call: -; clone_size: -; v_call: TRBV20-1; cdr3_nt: TGCAGTGCTAGGGACGGGGCCTCTGGAAACACCATATATTTT; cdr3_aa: CSARDGASGNTIYF
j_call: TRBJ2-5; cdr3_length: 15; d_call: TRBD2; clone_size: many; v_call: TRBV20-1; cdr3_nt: TGCAGTGCTGATCGAGCGGGAGGGCTCGTAGAGACCCAGTACTTC; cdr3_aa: CSADRAGGLVETQYF
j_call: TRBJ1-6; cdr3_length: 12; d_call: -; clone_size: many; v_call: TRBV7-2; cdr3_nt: TGTGCCAGCAGCTCGGTAAATTCACCCCTCCACTTT; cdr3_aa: CASSSVNSPLHF
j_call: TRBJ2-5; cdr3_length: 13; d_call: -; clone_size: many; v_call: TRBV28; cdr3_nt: TGTGCCAGCAGTTTATCTTCCGAGGAGACCCAGTACTTC; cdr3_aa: CASSLSSEETQYF
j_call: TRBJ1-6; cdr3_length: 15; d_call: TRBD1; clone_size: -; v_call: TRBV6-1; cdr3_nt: TGTGCCAGCAGTGAGACAGGGGGCAATAATTCACCCCTCCACTTT; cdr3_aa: CASSETGGNNSPLHF
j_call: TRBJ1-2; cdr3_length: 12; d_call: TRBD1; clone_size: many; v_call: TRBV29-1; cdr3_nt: TGCAGCGTTGGTGGACAGGGCCATGGCTACACCTTC; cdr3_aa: CSVGGQGHGYTF
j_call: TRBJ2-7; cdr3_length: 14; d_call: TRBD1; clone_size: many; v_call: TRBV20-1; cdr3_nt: TGCAGTGCTAGAGGGAACAGGGGCACCTACGAGCAGTACTTC; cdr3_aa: CSARGNRGTYEQYF
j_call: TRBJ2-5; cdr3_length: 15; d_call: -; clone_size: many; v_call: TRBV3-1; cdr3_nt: TGTGCCAGCAGCCAAGACCGCAGGGCGGAGGAGACCCAGTACTTC; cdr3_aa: CASSQDRRAEETQYF
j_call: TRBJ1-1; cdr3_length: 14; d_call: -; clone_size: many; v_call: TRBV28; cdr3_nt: TGTGCCAGCAGTTTAATGGGGGCCCCGAGGGAAGCTTTCTTT; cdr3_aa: CASSLMGAPREAFF
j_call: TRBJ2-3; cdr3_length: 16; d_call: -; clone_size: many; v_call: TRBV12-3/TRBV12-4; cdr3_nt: TGTGCCAGCAGTTTCAGCATGGCGGGGAGCACAGATACGCAGTATTTT; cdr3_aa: CASSFSMAGSTDTQYF
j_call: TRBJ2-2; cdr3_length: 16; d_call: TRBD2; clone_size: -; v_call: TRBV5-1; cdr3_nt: TGCGCCAGCAGCTTGGGCGGCGGGAGTAGAACCGGGGAGCTGTTTTTT; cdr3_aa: CASSLGGGSRTGELFF